This TCR beta chain derives from a study of identical twins. TCRdb reprocessed the 5' RACE reads via MiXCR and lists one record per CDR3 protein. The sample records under 900,000 distinct CDR3 sequences, 18% being singletons. The germline gives CDR1 SGHRS, CDR2 YFSETQ. The CDR3 totals 19 residues. Germline trimming cut 4 bases from V and 5 bases from J; bases unmatched to any gene: 21. This same sample was also taken into another study, of T cells expressing NK-cell markers.

The sequenced sample was PBMCs. The chain employs TRBV5-1 and TRBJ2-3, with 8 positions matching TRBD1. The source is a woman younger than 30 in good health. The CDR3 protein is CASSPGAPRGRLGGDTQYF. The DNA for the CDR3 is TGCGCCAGCAGCCCGGGAGCGCCCAGGGGGCGCCTCGGGGGAGATACGCAGTATTTT.